Here is one T cell receptor beta chain with its context. Its antigen is not known. This record belongs to a study of CD8 T cells in Susac syndrome. General study findings and limits: As acknowledged by the study, its TCR sequencing and HLA analysis included a relatively small number of individuals.

In blood CD8+ and CD4+ T cells, TCR beta underwent sequencing. Negative isolation yielded CD4+ and CD8+ T cells, and FACS enriched TEMRA cells. cDNA came from roughly 0.5 to 1 ug RNA primed by random hexamers. By means of immunoSEQ multiplex PCR, TCR beta CDR3 spanning 54 Vbeta and 13 Jbeta underwent amplification. TCRdb used MiXCR to reprocess the immunoSEQ multiplex PCR reads, holding one entry per CDR3 protein. The data show roughly 190,000 distinct CDR3 sequences, with 90% to 95% seen just once and approximately 0.1% held by the top ten. The sequencing sample was made of CD4+ T cells from PBMCs. This clonotype was sampled from a human donor in good health.

The DNA of the CDR3 is TGTGCCAGCAGTTCCCAACTTGGGGCCGCTGAAGCTTTCTTT. Its translation: CASSSQLGAAEAFF. The chain links TRBV6-2 or TRBV6-3 to TRBJ1-1, with D perhaps TRBD1 (5 bases). Trimming removed 4 bases at V and 6 bases at J, with 15 bases between. CDR3 length: 14 residues. Looked up from germline, CDR1 is MNHEY and CDR2 is SVGEGT.